The entry that follows covers one TCR beta chain sequence. The data belong to a study of early T cells in non-severe SARS-CoV-2 infection. Whole-study context: Chains from this unsorted whole-blood bulk RNA could not be paired.

Individual cDNA molecules were tagged with unique molecular identifiers, the study reported. In TCRdb, the 5' RACE reads were re-called with MiXCR into one record per CDR3 protein. Among tens of thousands of distinct CDR3 sequences, 7% to 9.5% were seen once, and the ten largest hold roughly 12%. The CDR3 length is 16 residues. CDR1 and CDR2 from the germline V gene are DFQATT and SNEGSKA (reference sequence). Trimming pared 1 base from V and 4 bases from J, leaving 14 bases between. The material sequenced was whole blood, taken at baseline. V is TRBV20-1 and J is TRBJ2-6; D is unclear. This TCR was sampled from an adult who was a healthcare worker with PCR-confirmed SARS-CoV-2 infection or an uninfected control (not recorded which). CDR3 sequence (DNA): TGCAGTGCTAGAGTTTTCGGGCCCACCGGGGCCAACGTCCTGACTTTC. Translated: CSARVFGPTGANVLTF.